A selection of T cell receptor beta chains follows, all from one sample in a study of Graves' ophthalmopathy and Graves' hyperthyroidism. One entry per CDR3 protein, called by TCRdb with MiXCR from the multiplex PCR reads. In the table there are 900,000 to 1,200,000 distinct CDR3 sequences, less than 45% of which are singletons. Sequenced input: peripheral blood or thyroid tissue (not recorded which). Source of these receptors: an adult man with Graves' hyperthyroidism. CDR3s include the opening cysteine and the closing phenylalanine or tryptophan. D genes are given only for firm matches. Some rows mark clone size as missing; the rest say once, few, many or name a class of expanded clone.

- TRBJ1-5 TRBV10-3 - TGTGCCAGCAGTCGCGGGGGAGGGGCGCGCAATCAGCCCCAGCATTTT CASSRGGGARNQPQHF
TRBD2 TRBJ2-7 TRBV20-1 - TGCAGTGCTAGACCCCGACTAGCGGGAAGCTACGAGCAGTACTTC CSARPRLAGSYEQYF
TRBD1 TRBJ1-2 TRBV7-2 - TGTGCCAGCAGCCCGAGACAGGGAATTAACGCGGATAACTATGGCTACTCCTTT CASSPRQGINADNYGYSF
TRBD1 TRBJ2-7 TRBV6-2/TRBV6-3 - TGTGCCAGCAGCGACCCGGGACAGGGGGCCAGATCCTACGAGCAGTACTTC CASSDPGQGARSYEQYF
- TRBJ2-5 TRBV12-3/TRBV12-4 - TGTGCCAGCAGCCCGCCTCGAAGGGGGGGGGGCCGGGAGACCCAGTACTTC CASSPPRRGGGRETQYF
- TRBJ1-4 TRBV27 - TGTGCCAGCAGTCCGACGACAGGATACGGGGAAAAACTGTTTTTT CASSPTTGYGEKLFF
- TRBJ2-5 TRBV24-1 - TGTGCCACGGGAACCGGAGTTGAGACCCAGTACTTC CATGTGVETQYF
- TRBJ1-2 TRBV7-2 many TGTGCCAGCAGCTCCCTCGGGGGGCTAGACTATGGCTACACCTTC CASSSLGGLDYGYTF
- TRBJ1-1 TRBV7-9 - TGTGCCAGCAGCGCCGCCCATCAGGGAGGGACTGAAGCTTTCTTT CASSAAHQGGTEAFF
- TRBJ2-5 TRBV19 - TGTGCCAGTGGCCGGCAGGTCAGAGAGACCCAGTACTTC CASGRQVRETQYF
- TRBJ1-3 TRBV7-6 many TGTGCCAGCAGCACCTCGACGGGAAACACCATATATTTT CASSTSTGNTIYF
- TRBJ2-7 TRBV19 many TGTGCCAGTAGTATTTCACCAGGCGCCGTATCGTACGAGCAGTACTTC CASSISPGAVSYEQYF
TRBD2 TRBJ2-5 TRBV7-3 - TGTGCCAGCAGGGCTAGCGGAGCCACCGGGGAGACCCAGTACTTC CASRASGATGETQYF
- TRBJ2-7 TRBV10-2 - TGCGCCAGCAGCCAGACTCGGGGCGGAGCCTACGAGCAGTACTTC CASSQTRGGAYEQYF
- TRBJ2-7 TRBV7-2 few TGTGCCAGCAGTTACAATTTTATATCCTACGAGCAGTACTTC CASSYNFISYEQYF
- TRBJ2-7 TRBV2 many TGTGCCAGCGTCGACGCGAGGGGAATCTCCTACGAGCAGTACTTC CASVDARGISYEQYF
- TRBJ2-7 TRBV5-8 few TGTGCCAGCAGCCTCCGGGACATAAACTACGAGCAGTACTTC CASSLRDINYEQYF
TRBD2 TRBJ2-2 TRBV29-1 - TGCAGCGCGGGACTAGCGGGAGGAGGGGGGGACACCGGGGAGCTGTTTTTT CSAGLAGGGGDTGELFF
- TRBJ2-5 TRBV11-2 few TGTGCCAGCAGCTTCAAGGACAGAGTCTGGGAGACCCAGTACTTC CASSFKDRVWETQYF
TRBD1 TRBJ2-7 TRBV10-3 - TGTGCCATCAGTACTAAGGGACAGGGGCCCTACGAGCAGTACTTC CAISTKGQGPYEQYF
TRBD1 TRBJ1-1 TRBV4-1 - TGCGCCAGCAGAACGGGACAGGGTAAAGCTTTCTTT CASRTGQGKAFF
TRBD1 TRBJ1-5 TRBV7-2 many TGTGCCAGCAGCGATAGACAGGGGATTCAGCCCCAGCATTTT CASSDRQGIQPQHF
- TRBJ1-6 TRBV7-9 - TGTGCCAGCAGCTTAAAGGGGAACGGACAGAATAATTCACCCCTCCACTTT CASSLKGNGQNNSPLHF
- TRBJ1-1 TRBV5-6 few TGTGCCAGCAGTATGGGTCGCATGAACACTGAAGCTTTCTTT CASSMGRMNTEAFF
TRBD1 TRBJ1-5 TRBV6-4 - TGTGCCAGTACGACAGGGGGGTGGCAGCCCCAGCATTTT CASTTGGWQPQHF
- TRBJ1-1 TRBV20-1 many TGCAGTGCTAGAGGCCACCAGGGCCCTGAAGCTTTCTTT CSARGHQGPEAFF
TRBD1 TRBJ2-5 TRBV29-1 - TGCAGCAGTTTATTTGGACAGGGAGAGACCCAGTACTTC CSSLFGQGETQYF
- TRBJ1-6 TRBV15 many TGTGCCACCAGCAGAGATCGCAGGGGAGGGAATTCACCCCTCCACTTT CATSRDRRGGNSPLHF